The T cell receptor beta chain under discussion was sequenced for a study of early T cells in non-severe SARS-CoV-2 infection. Study details: Sequencing of unsorted whole blood was done on bulk RNA, leaving chains unpaired.

The TCR library protocol attached unique molecular identifiers to the individual cDNA molecules. TCRdb used MiXCR to reprocess the 5' RACE reads, holding one entry per CDR3 protein. The table shows approximately 110,000 distinct CDR3 sequences, with more than 13% occurring only once. Trimming removed 5 bases at V and 4 bases at J, with 11 bases between. This CDR3 is 13 amino acids long. This clonotype was counted between two and nine times. Sequenced input: whole blood. The chain has TRBV12-3 or TRBV12-4 and TRBJ1-1; D ambiguous. The sequence was obtained from an adult who was a healthcare worker with PCR-confirmed SARS-CoV-2 infection or an uninfected control (not recorded which). CDR3 nucleotides: TGTGCCAGCAGTCTCTCTTCGGGCACTGAAGCTTTCTTT. Translated: CASSLSSGTEAFF.